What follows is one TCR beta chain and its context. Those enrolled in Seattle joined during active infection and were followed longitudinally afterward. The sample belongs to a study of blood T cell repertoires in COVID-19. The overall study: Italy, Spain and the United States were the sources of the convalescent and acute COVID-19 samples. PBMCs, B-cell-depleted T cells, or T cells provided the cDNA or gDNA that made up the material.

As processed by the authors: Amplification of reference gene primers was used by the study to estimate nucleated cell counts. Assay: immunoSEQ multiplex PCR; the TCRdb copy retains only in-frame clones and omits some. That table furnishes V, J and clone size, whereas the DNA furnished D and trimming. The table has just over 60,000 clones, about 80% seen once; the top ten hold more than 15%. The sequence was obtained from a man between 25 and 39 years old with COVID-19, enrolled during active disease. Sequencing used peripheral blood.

The CDR3 bases are TGTGCCAGCAGCTGGGAACAGGGCTGGGCCTACGAGCAGTACTTC. It specifies CASSWEQGWAYEQYF. V is TRBV7-9 and J is TRBJ2-7, with D possibly matching TRBD1 (6 bases). Germline assignment: CDR1 SEHNR and CDR2 FQNEAQ (reference sequence). The CDR3 is made up of 15 amino acids. Trimming took off 4 bases at V and 2 bases at J, with 15 bases between the two ends. Variable domain in full (rest from reference TRBV7-9 and TRBJ2-7): DTGVSQNPRHKITKRGQNVTFRCDPISEHNRLYWYRQTLGQGPEFLTYFQNEAQLEKSRLLSDRFSAERPKGSFSTLEIQRTEQGDSAMYLCASSWEQGWAYEQYFGPGTRLTVT.